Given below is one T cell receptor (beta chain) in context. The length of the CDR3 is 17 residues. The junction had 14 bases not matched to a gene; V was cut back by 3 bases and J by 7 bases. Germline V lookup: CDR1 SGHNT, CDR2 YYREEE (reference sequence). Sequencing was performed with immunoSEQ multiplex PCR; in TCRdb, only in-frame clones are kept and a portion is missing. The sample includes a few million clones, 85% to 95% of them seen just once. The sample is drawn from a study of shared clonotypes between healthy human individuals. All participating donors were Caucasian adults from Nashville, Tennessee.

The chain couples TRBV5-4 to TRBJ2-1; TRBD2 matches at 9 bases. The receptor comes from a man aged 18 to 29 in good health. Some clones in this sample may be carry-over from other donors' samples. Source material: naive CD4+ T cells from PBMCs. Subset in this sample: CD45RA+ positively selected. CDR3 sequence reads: CASSSLLGAGGKNEQFF. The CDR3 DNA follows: TGTGCCAGCAGCTCCCTGCTTGGGGCGGGAGGGAAGAATGAGCAGTTCTTC.